This T cell receptor beta chain is drawn from a study of T cell responses to AZD1222 COVID-19 vaccine. Study-level points and caveats: Donors, mostly white British, included more females; clonal diversity was possibly underestimated. Vaccine-related CD4 TCRs covered spike, predominating at 160-218 and 743-854. Compared with day 0, the breadth and depth of the Spike-specific TCR repertoire rose significantly after two doses of AZD1222. Nearly half of spike-specific TCRs reportedly go after variant regions that carry no mutations.

Of note for this clone: Its antigen is undetermined.

Here immunoSEQ multiplex PCR was the method, and the copy in TCRdb shows in-frame clones only, minus some. Of more than 110,000 clones in the sample, about 93% are singletons; the top ten hold 7.5% to 9.5%. The CDR3 loop spans 13 amino acids. Germline V lookup: CDR1 SNHLY, CDR2 FYNNEI. V lost 9 bases and J lost 0, with 11 bases in between. The gene calls are TRBV2 and TRBJ2-5; D gene ambiguous. The receptor was isolated from an adult in good health. The material was peripheral blood, obtained on day 0 of AZD1222 vaccination. The CDR3 coding sequence is TGTGCCAGTAGTCTGTGGGACCAAGAGACCCAGTACTTC. This gives the protein CASSLWDQETQYF.